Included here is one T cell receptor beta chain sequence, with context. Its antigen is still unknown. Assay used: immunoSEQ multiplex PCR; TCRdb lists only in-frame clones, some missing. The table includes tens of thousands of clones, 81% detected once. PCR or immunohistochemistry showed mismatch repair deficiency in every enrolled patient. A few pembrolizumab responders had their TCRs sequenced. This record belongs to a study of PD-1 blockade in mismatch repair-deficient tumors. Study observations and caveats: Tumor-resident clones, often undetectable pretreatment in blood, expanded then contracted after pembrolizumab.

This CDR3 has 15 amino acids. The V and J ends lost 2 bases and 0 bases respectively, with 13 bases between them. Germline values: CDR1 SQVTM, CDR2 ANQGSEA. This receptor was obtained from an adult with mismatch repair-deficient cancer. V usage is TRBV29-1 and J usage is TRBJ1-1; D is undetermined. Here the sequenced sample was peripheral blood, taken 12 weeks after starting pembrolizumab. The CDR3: CSVERPVVMNTEAFF. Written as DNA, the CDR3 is TGCAGCGTTGAAAGGCCCGTCGTTATGAACACTGAAGCTTTCTTT.